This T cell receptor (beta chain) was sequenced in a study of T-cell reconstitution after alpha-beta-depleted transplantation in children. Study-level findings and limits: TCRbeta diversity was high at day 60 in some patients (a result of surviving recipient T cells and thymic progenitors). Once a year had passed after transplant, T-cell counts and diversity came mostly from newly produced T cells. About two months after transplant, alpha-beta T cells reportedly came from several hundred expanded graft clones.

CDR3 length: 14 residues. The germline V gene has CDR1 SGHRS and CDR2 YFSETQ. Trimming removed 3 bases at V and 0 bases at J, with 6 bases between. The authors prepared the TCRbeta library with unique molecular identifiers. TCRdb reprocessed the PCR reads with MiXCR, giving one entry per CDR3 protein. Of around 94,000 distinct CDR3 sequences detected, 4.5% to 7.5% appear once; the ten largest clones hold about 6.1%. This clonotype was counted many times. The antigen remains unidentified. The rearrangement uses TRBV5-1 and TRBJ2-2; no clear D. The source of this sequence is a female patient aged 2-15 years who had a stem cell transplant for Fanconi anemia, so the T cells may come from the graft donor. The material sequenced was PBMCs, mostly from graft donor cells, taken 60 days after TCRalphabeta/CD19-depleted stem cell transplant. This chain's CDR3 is CASSSGSNTGELFF. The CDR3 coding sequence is TGCGCCAGCAGCTCCGGGTCGAACACCGGGGAGCTGTTTTTT.